This TCR beta chain was retrieved from a study of T-cell memory formation after mild COVID-19. Notes on the study in general: CD4/CD8 balance held among clones contracting day 15 to 85, and later expanders leaned CD4+.

This CDR3 region has 17 residues. CDR1 is SEHNR and CDR2 is FQNEAQ in the germline V gene (reference sequence). Trimming removed 6 bases from V and 2 bases from J; junction bases left unmatched: 10. This clonotype was observed at least ten times. The antigen is undetermined. TCRdb processed the 5' RACE reads anew with MiXCR; each CDR3 protein has one entry. The data hold 400,000 to 500,000 distinct CDR3 sequences, with more than 20% observed a single time. The sample comprised PBMCs or a T cell subset sorted from them (not recorded which). The sequence was obtained from an adult woman who had mild COVID-19 (a few samples of this study predate the infection). Cell type and time point are not known. The rearrangement uses TRBV7-9 and TRBJ2-3; 11 positions agree with TRBD2. The DNA of the CDR3 is TGTGCCAGCAGTTCGGTGGGGACTAGCGGTTTCACAGATACGCAGTATTTT. Translated: CASSSVGTSGFTDTQYF.